The next 6 T cell receptor beta chains were all read from a single sample in a study of shared clonotypes between healthy human individuals. Clones were read by immunoSEQ multiplex PCR, and TCRdb kept only the in-frame ones, dropping some. The sample records millions of clones, approximately 93% being singletons. Sequences were obtained from naive CD4+ T cells from PBMCs. Subset noted: CD45RA+ positively selected. The receptors were sampled from a man between 18 and 29 years old in good health. Some clones in this sample may be carry-over from other donors' samples.

This clone was counted once. V is TRBV5-1 and J is TRBJ2-7; 7 nucleotides align to TRBD1. The ends lost 4 bases at V and 5 bases at J; junction bases unmatched: 3. Germline V gene sequence: CDR1 SGHRS, CDR2 YFSETQ. The CDR3 runs to 12 residues. This CDR3 is CASSPTGDEQYF. CDR3 coding DNA: TGCGCCAGCAGCCCTACAGGGGACGAGCAGTACTTC.

This clone was observed a handful of times. Other DNA sequences from this sample encode an identical CDR3 as well. The rearrangement uses TRBV20-1 and TRBJ1-1; no clear D. The CDR3 totals 11 residues. In germline, CDR1 is DFQATT, CDR2 SNEGSKA (reference sequence). Trimming stripped 6 bases from V and 1 base from J, with 6 bases between. The CDR3 is CSAPENTEAFF. For the CDR3, the DNA is TGCAGTGCGCCAGAGAACACTGAAGCTTTCTTT.

The chain uses TRBV10-3 and TRBJ2-2; the D gene could be TRBD1 or TRBD2 (5 bases each). CDR3 length: 16 amino acids. Germline values: CDR1 ENHRY, CDR2 SYGVKD. V lost 5 bases, J lost 0 bases, and 13 bases lay in between. The CDR3 region has the DNA TGTGCCATCAGTACTTGGGACGGAGCGAACACCGGGGAGCTGTTTTTT. This gives the protein CAISTWDGANTGELFF.

The J gene is TRBJ1-4, the V gene TRBV4-3; D gene ambiguous. This CDR3 spans 13 amino acids. The germline V gene encodes CDR1 LGHNA and CDR2 YSLEER. Between the trimmed V and J ends, which lost 0 bases and 12 bases, there was a span of 11 bases. CDR3 DNA sequence: TGCGCCAGCAGCCAAGATTGGACGTACGAACTGTTTTTT. Protein: CASSQDWTYELFF.

The chain combines TRBV7-8 with TRBJ2-7; maybe TRBD1 (6 bases). V was trimmed by 0 bases and J by 1 base, leaving 10 bases between them. This CDR3 has 15 amino acids. Germline loops: CDR1 SGHVS, CDR2 FQNEAQ. Here the CDR3 reads CASSLAEDRSYEQYF. For the CDR3, the DNA is TGTGCCAGCAGCTTAGCGGAGGACAGATCCTACGAGCAGTACTTC. The entire variable domain, with the rest obtained from reference TRBV7-8 and TRBJ2-7, is as follows: GAGVSQSPRYKVAKRGQDVALRCDPISGHVSLFWYQQALGQGPEFLTYFQNEAQLDKSGLPSDRFFAERPEGSVSTLKIQRTQQEDSAVYLCASSLAEDRSYEQYFGPGTRLTVT.

The chain couples TRBV7-3 to TRBJ2-1, with a possible D match to TRBD2 (5 bases). The ends were cut back, 1 base at V and 8 bases at J, with 18 bases in the middle. CDR3 length: 16 residues. CDR1 is SGHTA, CDR2 FQGTGA, per germline. The CDR3 sequence is CASSLMGRRAVDEQFF. CDR3 bases: TGTGCCAGCAGCTTAATGGGTCGGCGGGCTGTGGATGAGCAGTTCTTC.